The rows below give T cell receptor beta chains drawn from one sample of a study of T cells in Graves' hyperthyroidism and ophthalmopathy. TCRdb re-called the multiplex PCR reads with MiXCR, one entry per CDR3 protein. The sample lists more than 300,000 distinct CDR3 sequences, less than 20% seen once, with 35% to 50% in the top ten. The sequenced sample was blood. The receptors originated from a man younger than 35 with Graves' ophthalmopathy. The conserved cysteine and the conserved F or W are not part of the CDR3 here.

j_call v_call cdr3_aa
TRBJ1-6 TRBV13 ASSLEAEYNSPLH
TRBJ2-5 TRBV2 ASSEIGTGLEETQY
TRBJ2-2 TRBV25-1 ASSSGELF
TRBJ1-1 TRBV14 ASSLGYLYADTEAF
TRBJ2-5 TRBV12-3/TRBV12-4 ASSPTGPGTQY
TRBJ2-7 TRBV2 ASSRQGYEQY
TRBJ1-4 TRBV18 ASSPGTTTNEKLF
TRBJ2-2 TRBV6-1 ACAGGLAGELF
TRBJ2-3 TRBV4-1 ASSQVFADTQY
TRBJ2-5 TRBV7-6 ASSLARGWETQY
TRBJ2-7 TRBV6-5 ASSSVDYEQY
TRBJ1-2 TRBV5-1 ASSVAGDHYGYT
TRBJ2-6 TRBV13 ASSFPGQIGGGANVLT
TRBJ2-1 TRBV19 ASSLGTRGPYNEQF
TRBJ2-1 TRBV4-1 ASSQERMSSYNEQF
TRBJ2-1 TRBV20-1 SAFGTSGGANNEQF
TRBJ1-1 TRBV20-1 SAVRGLNTEAF
TRBJ2-7 TRBV20-1 SAAPGTGIHEQY
TRBJ1-2 TRBV5-6 ASSSPGGLNYGYT
TRBJ1-1 TRBV12-3/TRBV12-4 ASRAGFQLVNTEAF
TRBJ2-7 TRBV4-1 ASSQTGRYEQY
TRBJ2-5 TRBV20-1 SAEASGGPRDETQY